These 25 T cell receptor beta chains came from one sample sequenced in a study of cytomegalovirus exposure and HLA in healthy donors. Vbeta (60) and Jbeta (13) primers were used in the PCR. Assay: immunoSEQ multiplex PCR; the TCRdb copy retains only in-frame clones and omits some. The sample yields approximately 58,000 clones, of which the top ten take up roughly an eighth. Sequenced sample: PBMCs. The receptors come from a man aged 18 to 30 in good health and CMV-seropositive.

The chain carries TRBV7-2 and TRBJ2-7; TRBD1 matches at 8 bases. The V gene's germline CDR1 is SGHTA and CDR2 FQGNSA. The CDR3 loop spans 14 amino acids. V trimming: 3 bases; J trimming: 2 bases; junction bases outside the gene matches: 3. The CDR3 nucleotides are TGTGCCAGCAGCTTCGGGACAGGCACCTACGAGCAGTACTTC. This translates into CASSFGTGTYEQYF.

The rearrangement links TRBV10-3 to TRBJ2-1; TRBD1 might be the D (6 bases). The CDR3 consists of 13 residues. Per the germline V gene, CDR1 is ENHRY and CDR2 is SYGVKD. V lost 5 bases and J 2 bases, leaving 7 bases between the germline ends. CDR3 residues: CAISSGAYNEQFF. The CDR3 nucleotides read TGTGCCATCAGTTCAGGGGCCTACAATGAGCAGTTCTTC.

This sequence joins TRBV29-1 and TRBJ1-1; 7 bases align to TRBD1. The CDR3 totals 13 residues. V was clipped by 3 bases and J by 4 bases; unmatched bases: 5. Germline V gene lookup returns CDR1 SQVTM and CDR2 ANQGSEA. CDR3 residues: CSVDPQGGTEAFF. CDR3 nucleotide sequence: TGCAGCGTTGATCCTCAGGGGGGCACTGAAGCTTTCTTT.

The rearrangement joins TRBV30 to TRBJ2-2; D is ambiguous. The CDR3 sequence is 12 residues long. Germline V CDR1 and CDR2: GTSNPN, SVGIG (reference sequence). Between the trimmed V and J ends, which lost 2 bases and 1 base, there was a span of 2 bases. The CDR3 DNA reads as TGTGCCTGGAGTCAGAACACCGGGGAGCTGTTTTTT. Amino acids: CAWSQNTGELFF.

V gene TRBV7-9 combines with J gene TRBJ2-2, with D possibly TRBD1 on 6 matching bases. Trimming took off 5 bases at V and 3 bases at J, with 13 bases between the two ends. The length of the CDR3 is 15 residues. The germline gives CDR1 SEHNR, CDR2 FQNEAQ (reference sequence). CDR3 bases: TGTGCCAGCAGCGGAGGACAGATGGACACCGGGGAGCTGTTTTTT. This codes for CASSGGQMDTGELFF.

This chain connects TRBV15 to TRBJ1-5, with D unresolved. The germline V gene has CDR1 LNHNV and CDR2 YYDKDF (reference sequence). The CDR3 is 17 residues long. Trimming stripped 0 bases from V and 5 bases from J, with 17 bases between. The CDR3 here is CATSREQGRWFDQPQHF. As DNA, the CDR3 is TGTGCCACCAGCAGAGAACAAGGGAGGTGGTTTGATCAGCCCCAGCATTTT.

This rearrangement joins TRBV6-4 to TRBJ2-3, with 12 bases aligning to TRBD2. The CDR3 has 15 residues. With V trimmed by 4 bases and J by 1 base, 0 bases remained unmatched. Germline loops: CDR1 MRHNA, CDR2 SNTAGT. The CDR3 coding sequence is TGTGCCAGCAGTGGACTAGCGGGAGGCACAGATACGCAGTATTTT. It is translated as CASSGLAGGTDTQYF.

The chain recombines TRBV27 with TRBJ2-2; 8 bases align to TRBD1. The CDR3 length is 16 residues. With V trimmed by 6 bases and J by 6 bases, 12 bases remained unmatched. Germline V gene lookup returns CDR1 MNHEY and CDR2 SMNVEV (reference sequence). This chain's CDR3 is CASRMGGQAFPGELFF. In DNA form, the CDR3 reads TGTGCCAGCAGGATGGGGGGACAGGCCTTCCCCGGGGAGCTGTTTTTT.

Points on this clone: The sample contains more than one DNA sequence encoding this CDR3. The V call is TRBV7-8, the J call TRBJ2-7, with TRBD2 identical over 7 bases. CDR1 is SGHVS and CDR2 is FQNEAQ in the germline V gene. The CDR3 loop spans 18 amino acids. Germline trimming cut 5 bases from V and 2 bases from J; bases unmatched to any gene: 18. The DNA of the CDR3 is TGTGCCAGCAGCCTACGGGGGGTAGCGGGCGCACCCCCCTACGAGCAGTACTTC. Translating it yields CASSLRGVAGAPPYEQYF.

The rearrangement joins TRBV5-1 to TRBJ2-3, with D unresolved. Germline-derived CDR1 and CDR2 are SGHRS and YFSETQ. CDR3 length: 15 residues. With 3 bases removed from V and 0 bases from J, the gap between germline ends came to 11 bases. DNA for the CDR3: TGCGCCAGCAGCTCAGTCAGTCCTAGCACAGATACGCAGTATTTT. Its protein is CASSSVSPSTDTQYF.

About this clone: The same CDR3 is also encoded by other DNA sequences in this sample. V gene TRBV25-1 combines with J gene TRBJ2-2; no firm D call. This CDR3 spans 14 amino acids. Deletions cut 4 bases from V and 7 bases from J, with 13 bases between. Germline CDR1 reads MGHDK; CDR2 reads SYGVNS. The CDR3 nucleotides are TGTGCCAGCAGTGGTCCTTCGGGTAGCGGGGAGCTGTTTTTT. Protein product: CASSGPSGSGELFF.

CDR3 region: CASSDSTGRGNTIYF. CDR3 DNA sequence: TGTGCCAGCAGTGATAGCACAGGGAGAGGAAACACCATATATTTT. V and J are TRBV25-1 and TRBJ1-3, with D maybe TRBD1 (6 bases). V lost 3 bases to trimming and J lost 4 bases, with 13 bases between them. Looked up from germline, CDR1 is MGHDK and CDR2 is SYGVNS. The CDR3 extends over 15 amino acids.

V and J are TRBV21-1 and TRBJ2-1; the table's D call TRBD1 went unverified against the DNA. TRBV21-1 is designated a pseudogene. There are 14 residues in the CDR3. The CDR3 spells CASSTLDNRYLQFF. The CDR3 nucleotides read TGTGCCAGCAGCACGCTCGATAACAGGTATCTCCAGTTCTTC.

V usage is TRBV7-3 and J usage is TRBJ2-1; TRBD2 aligns across 10 bases. The CDR3 loop spans 15 amino acids. CDR1 and CDR2 (germline): SGHTA, FQGTGA. V shed 3 bases, J shed 2 bases, and the junction held 1 base outside the gene matches. CDR3 bases: TGTGCCAGCAGCTTTGGGACTAGCGCCTACAATGAGCAGTTCTTC. This sequence encodes CASSFGTSAYNEQFF.

Comment on this clone: Additional DNA sequences in this sample encode the identical CDR3. The J gene is TRBJ2-1, the V gene TRBV27, with D perhaps matching TRBD2 (5 bases). The CDR3 runs to 15 residues. V lost 4 bases to trimming and J lost 1 base, with 11 bases between them. Looked up from germline, CDR1 is MNHEY and CDR2 is SMNVEV (reference sequence). CDR3 region: CASSSHGVSYNEQFF. CDR3 coding DNA: TGTGCCAGCAGTTCCCACGGGGTTTCCTACAATGAGCAGTTCTTC.

The chain has TRBV28 and TRBJ2-5; the match to TRBD2 covers 9 bases. Germline trimming cut 7 bases from V and 3 bases from J; bases unmatched to any gene: 6. This CDR3 contains 14 residues. Germline values: CDR1 MDHEN, CDR2 SYDVKM. CDR3 amino acids: CASTAGGPEETQYF. The CDR3 bases are TGTGCCAGCACCGCGGGAGGGCCTGAAGAGACCCAGTACTTC.

This chain's CDR3 is CARSLGSSYNEQFF. DNA of the CDR3: TGTGCCAGAAGCTTGGGGAGCTCCTACAATGAGCAGTTCTTC. The chain uses TRBV5-3 and TRBJ2-1, with D uncertain. TRBV5-3 is designated an ORF whose function remains uncertain. CDR3 size: 14 residues. Trimming took off 0 bases at V and 0 bases at J, with 4 bases between the two ends.

The chain carries TRBV19 and TRBJ2-5, with D possibly being TRBD1 (5 bases). The V end lost 7 bases, the J end lost 4 bases, and 10 bases lay between the germline ends. CDR1 and CDR2 (germline): LNHDA, SQIVND (reference sequence). CDR3 length: 12 amino acids. In nucleotides, the CDR3 is TGTGCCAGTACAGGGCAGAGAGAGACCCAGTACTTC. Translation: CASTGQRETQYF.

The rearrangement joins TRBV5-5 to TRBJ1-1; a possible D gene is TRBD1 (5 bases). The V gene's germline CDR1 is SGHKS and CDR2 YYEKEE (reference sequence). The ends were cut back, 0 bases at V and 5 bases at J, with 14 bases in the middle. CDR3 length: 15 amino acids. The CDR3 loop is CASSLEVRGGTEAFF. CDR3 nucleotide sequence: TGTGCCAGCAGCTTGGAAGTGAGGGGAGGGACTGAAGCTTTCTTT. Using reference TRBV5-5 and TRBJ1-1 for the parts outside the CDR3, the full variable domain is DAGVTQSPTHLIKTRGQQVTLRCSPISGHKSVSWYQQVLGQGPQFIFQYYEKEERGRGNFPDRFSARQFPNYSSELNVNALLLGDSALYLCASSLEVRGGTEAFFGQGTRLTVV.

The gene calls are TRBV2 and TRBJ2-4, with D tentatively TRBD2 (6 bases). The V gene's germline CDR1 is SNHLY and CDR2 FYNNEI. With 7 bases removed from V and 4 bases from J, the gap between germline ends came to 23 bases. The CDR3 runs 17 residues. The CDR3, as DNA: TGTGCCAGCACCCTCGGGAACATTTTGGGGAGGAAAAACATTCAGTACTTC. Encoded protein: CASTLGNILGRKNIQYF.

This chain joins TRBV6-1 and TRBJ2-5, with 12 bases lining up with TRBD2. The DNA matches TRBJ2-7 better at its end, which makes the J call doubtful. Germline V CDR1 and CDR2: MNHNS, SASEGT. The CDR3 extends over 14 amino acids. For the CDR3, the DNA is TGTGCCAGCAGCCCGACTAGCGGGAGCTACGAGCAGTACTTC. Its protein product is CASSPTSGSYEQYF.

Comment on this clone: The same CDR3 arises from other DNA sequences in this sample as well. The chain joins TRBV29-1 to TRBJ1-5, with 8 bases aligning to TRBD1. The CDR3 loop spans 14 amino acids. Looked up from germline, CDR1 is SQVTM and CDR2 is ANQGSEA. The ends lost 6 bases at V and 3 bases at J; junction bases unmatched: 7. The CDR3 sequence: CSVAEDRVNQPQHF. DNA of the CDR3: TGCAGCGTAGCCGAGGACAGGGTCAATCAGCCCCAGCATTTT.

V and J are TRBV5-4 and TRBJ2-1; 8 bases agree with TRBD1. The CDR3 is 17 residues long. V lost 0 bases and J lost 7; bases outside the gene matches: 12. Germline CDR1 SGHNT, CDR2 YYREEE (reference sequence). CDR3 bases: TGTGCCAGCAGCTTGGTACCTGGACAGGGAGGACGGAATGAGCAGTTCTTC. Translating it yields CASSLVPGQGGRNEQFF.

V is TRBV19 and J is TRBJ2-2; TRBD1 matches at 7 bases. Germline V gene sequence: CDR1 LNHDA, CDR2 SQIVND (reference sequence). The CDR3 covers 13 residues. V trimming: 3 bases; J trimming: 6 bases; junction bases outside the gene matches: 1. The DNA for the CDR3 is TGTGCCAGTAGTATCGACAGGGCCGGGGAGCTGTTTTTT. This sequence encodes CASSIDRAGELFF.

The rearrangement uses TRBV6-5 and TRBJ1-2; 9 bases fit TRBD1. The CDR3 sequence is 14 residues long. The V segment lost 2 bases and the J segment 6 bases; nucleotides outside the gene matches: 4. The germline V gene has CDR1 MNHEY and CDR2 SVGAGI. The CDR3 spells CASSYPGQGNGYTF. In nucleotides, the CDR3 is TGTGCCAGCAGTTACCCCGGACAGGGGAATGGCTACACCTTC.